This T cell receptor (beta chain) was sequenced during a study of T cells after posttransplantation cyclophosphamide. The sample holds a few counts of this clone. As yet, its antigen is unknown. Germline V CDR1 and CDR2: SGHRS, YFSETQ. The CDR3 length is 22 residues. V shed 6 bases and J 5 bases; nucleotides not matched to a gene: 24. The method was immunoSEQ multiplex PCR; TCRdb's version includes in-frame clones alone and lacks a portion of them. This sample yields about 20,000 clones, of which 80% to 90% are seen a single time; around 1.9% belongs to the top ten. Study results and caveats: Recipient CMV seropositivity and CMV reactivation strongly tracked TRB clonality. Later post-transplant blood repertoires were often dominated by donor CD8+ memory clones. Blood and skin or GI T cell repertoires showed limited TRB overlap.

Methotrexate plus calcineurin inhibitor accompanied controls' myeloablative marrow transplants; sampling was 1 year later. This specimen consisted of PBMCs, obtained roughly 49 weeks after allogeneic stem cell transplant with calcineurin inhibitor and methotrexate. The receptor comes from a female patient in her 30s who received an allogeneic stem cell transplant from an unrelated donor, was CMV-positive, and had acute and chronic GVHD. Some T cells may arise from the graft donor. The chain carries TRBV5-1 and TRBJ2-2; 14 bases are a match to TRBD2. CDR3 coding DNA: TGCGCCAGCATCAAGGGGACAGTTCCGGGACTAGCGGGAGAAGGGCGGACCGGGGAGCTGTTTTTT. Translated, it gives CASIKGTVPGLAGEGRTGELFF.